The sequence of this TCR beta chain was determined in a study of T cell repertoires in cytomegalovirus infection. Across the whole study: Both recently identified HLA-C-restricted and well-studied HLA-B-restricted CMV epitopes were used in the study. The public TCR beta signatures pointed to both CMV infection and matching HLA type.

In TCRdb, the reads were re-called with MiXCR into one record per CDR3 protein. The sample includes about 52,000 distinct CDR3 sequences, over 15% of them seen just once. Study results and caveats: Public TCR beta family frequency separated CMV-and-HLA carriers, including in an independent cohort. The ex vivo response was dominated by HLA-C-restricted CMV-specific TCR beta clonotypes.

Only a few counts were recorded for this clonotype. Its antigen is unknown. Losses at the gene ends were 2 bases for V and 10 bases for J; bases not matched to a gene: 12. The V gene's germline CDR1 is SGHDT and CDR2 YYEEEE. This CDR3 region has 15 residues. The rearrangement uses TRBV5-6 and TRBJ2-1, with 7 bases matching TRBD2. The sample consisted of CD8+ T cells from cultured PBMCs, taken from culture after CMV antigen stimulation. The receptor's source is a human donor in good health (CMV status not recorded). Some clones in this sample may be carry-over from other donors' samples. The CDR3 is CASSFLWEGVREQFF. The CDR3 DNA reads TGTGCCAGCAGCTTCCTTTGGGAGGGCGTGAGGGAGCAGTTCTTC.